This T cell receptor (beta chain) is from a study of blood T cell repertoires in COVID-19. Study-level information: The United States, Italy and Spain were the sources of the acute and convalescent COVID-19 samples.

Original processing notes: Amplification from reference gene primers served as the basis for estimated nucleated cell counts. Clones were read by immunoSEQ multiplex PCR, and TCRdb kept only the in-frame ones, dropping some. That table is the source of V, J and clone size, and D and trimming were worked out from the DNA. This repertoire shows more than 75,000 clones, about nine tenths found once; its top ten account for more than 2%. Germline values: CDR1 MRHNA, CDR2 SNTAGT. V gave up 8 bases and J gave up 5 bases, with 25 bases separating them. This CDR3 contains 17 residues. This receptor was identified in a man aged 45 to 65 with acute or convalescent COVID-19. V and J are TRBV6-4 and TRBJ1-5; D ambiguous. The source material was peripheral blood. This CDR3 reads CASGFPWTALGDQPQHF. As DNA, the CDR3 is TGTGCCAGCGGATTCCCCTGGACCGCCCTGGGAGATCAGCCCCAGCATTTT.